This T cell receptor (beta chain) appears in the sequencing data of a study of T-cell memory formation after mild COVID-19. Study overall: There were largely donor-specific TCR clusters. General study points: Mostly located in CM and EM were contracting CD4+ clones, with contracting CD8+ clones located in EMRA. Certain responding clones were present in pre-infection memory, suggesting participation of cross-reactive memory.

This CDR3 has 20 residues. CDR1 SGHVS and CDR2 FNYEAQ come from the germline V gene. V lost 5 bases to trimming and J lost 2 bases; unmatched junction nucleotides: 21. TCRdb itself ran the 5' RACE reads through MiXCR, one entry per CDR3 protein. The sample records around 300,000 distinct CDR3 sequences, over 7% being singletons. A word on this clonotype: Its matching antigen is unknown.

The receptor comes from a man between 18 and 29 years old who had mild COVID-19 (a few samples of this study predate the infection). Cell type and time point are not known. What was sequenced was PBMCs or a T cell subset sorted from them (not recorded which). V usage is TRBV7-6 and J usage is TRBJ2-3, with 8 bases fitting TRBD2. CDR3 in DNA: TGTGCCAGCAGCACCCCCCTCTCTGCGGGGGGTCTTGCTTCCACAGATACGCAGTATTTT. This codes for CASSTPLSAGGLASTDTQYF.